The rows below give T cell receptor beta chains drawn from one sample of a study of blood T cell repertoires in COVID-19. The method was immunoSEQ multiplex PCR; TCRdb's version includes in-frame clones alone and lacks a portion of them. The table records about 130,000 clones, roughly 83% of them present only once. Source material: peripheral blood. The receptors shown here come from a woman aged 80 or over with acute or convalescent COVID-19. CDR3s include the opening cysteine and the closing phenylalanine or tryptophan. Fields, in order: J gene, D gene, V gene, clone size, CDR3 DNA, CDR3 protein. The D gene is left open where the match is weak. Clone size, where shown, is once, few, many, or a class for clones that have expanded.

TRBJ2-3 | TRBD2 | TRBV5-4 | few | TGTGCCAGCAGCTTGGTAGGGCGGGGGAACACAGATACGCAGTATTTT | CASSLVGRGNTDTQYF
TRBJ2-2 | TRBD1 | TRBV4-2 | NA | TGTGCCAGCAGCCATTTACCGGGACAGGGGAACGCGAACACCGGGGAGCTGTTTTTT | CASSHLPGQGNANTGELFF
TRBJ2-3 | TRBD2 | TRBV11-2 | few | TGTGCCAGCACCCAACTAGCGGGGGACACAGATACGCAGTATTTT | CASTQLAGDTDTQYF
TRBJ2-6 | TRBD1 | TRBV5-4 | NA | TGTGCCAGCAGCGCGGACAGGGCTGGGGCCAACGTCCTGACTTTC | CASSADRAGANVLTF
TRBJ1-6 | NA | TRBV10-1 | NA | TGCGCCAGCAGTGACTTAACAGGGACGGATTCACCCCTCCACTTT | CASSDLTGTDSPLHF
TRBJ2-1 | TRBD1 | TRBV5-4 | NA | TGTGCCAGCAGCCTGGGGACAGGGCTAGCCTACAATGAGCAGTTCTTC | CASSLGTGLAYNEQFF
TRBJ2-1 | NA | TRBV10-3 | NA | TGTGCCATCAGTGGCCGGGGGGGACAGAGTTACAATGAGCAGTTCTTC | CAISGRGGQSYNEQFF
TRBJ2-2 | TRBD2 | TRBV4-3 | NA | TGCGCCAGCAGCCAAGATTACCTAGCGGGGGACACCGGGGAGCTGTTTTTT | CASSQDYLAGDTGELFF
TRBJ1-4 | NA | TRBV7-2 | once | TGTGCCAGCAGCTTAGACAGCCATGAAAAACTGTTTTTT | CASSLDSHEKLFF
TRBJ2-5 | TRBD1 | TRBV6-5 | NA | TGTGCCAGCAGCAACAGGGGGATAGGGACCCAGTACTTC | CASSNRGIGTQYF
TRBJ1-2 | TRBD1 | TRBV6-5 | NA | TGTGCCAGCAGTCCCTATCTACAGGGGGCGGATGGCTACACCTTC | CASSPYLQGADGYTF
TRBJ1-2 | TRBD1 | TRBV5-1 | NA | TGCGCCAGCAGCGAAGGGACAGCTAACTATGGCTACACCTTC | CASSEGTANYGYTF
TRBJ1-3 | NA | TRBV19 | NA | TGTGCCAGTAGTATCGACGGACAAGCTGGAAACACCATATATTTT | CASSIDGQAGNTIYF
TRBJ1-1 | TRBD1 | TRBV3-1/TRBV3-2 | NA | TGTGCCAGCAGCCTGGACAGGGGTGGTCGGGGAAACACTGAAGCTTTCTTT | CASSLDRGGRGNTEAFF
TRBJ1-4 | TRBD1 | TRBV7-3 | NA | TGTGCCAGCAGCTTAACGGAAAGAGGACAGGGGGCCTTTGATGAAAAACTGTTTTTT | CASSLTERGQGAFDEKLFF
TRBJ1-2 | TRBD1 | TRBV10-3 | NA | TGTGCCATCAGTGAGAGCACAGGGGGCCGACTCTATGGCTACACCTTC | CAISESTGGRLYGYTF
TRBJ1-1 | TRBD1 | TRBV5-1 | NA | TGCGCCAGCAGCTACTCCCCGGACAGGGACGGTGAAGCTTTCTTT | CASSYSPDRDGEAFF
TRBJ2-4 | NA | TRBV2 | NA | TGTGCCAGCAGGGAGGGGGCGCAGAAAAACATTCAGTACTTC | CASREGAQKNIQYF
TRBJ2-6 | TRBD1 | TRBV27 | NA | TGTGCCAGCAGTTCCCGACCAGGGGGTTCTGGGGCCAACGTCCTGACTTTC | CASSSRPGGSGANVLTF
TRBJ1-2 | NA | TRBV19 | NA | TGTGCCAGTAGATTAGGGGACTATGGCTACACCTTC | CASRLGDYGYTF
TRBJ1-6 | NA | TRBV5-1 | few | TGCGCCAGCAAATTGGAGGCGAATAATTCACCCCTCCACTTT | CASKLEANNSPLHF
TRBJ2-6 | TRBD1 | TRBV5-1 | NA | TGCGCCAGCAGCGCGACAGGGGGGACTGGGGCCAACGTCCTGACTTTC | CASSATGGTGANVLTF
TRBJ2-1 | NA | TRBV30 | NA | TGTGCCTGGAGTTTTTTGGAGGGGGCCGGGCAGTTCTTC | CAWSFLEGAGQFF
TRBJ1-2 | TRBD1 | TRBV13 | NA | TGTGCCAGCAGCTCCGGGACAGGGTATTTTGACTATGGCTACACCTTC | CASSSGTGYFDYGYTF
TRBJ1-5 | NA | TRBV19 | few | TGTGCCAGTAGTGTCCGGGACACCAATCAGCCCCAGCATTTT | CASSVRDTNQPQHF
TRBJ1-1 | NA | TRBV5-1 | few | TGCGCCAGCAGTTCCCAGGGAAAGAACACTGAAGCTTTCTTT | CASSSQGKNTEAFF
TRBJ1-1 | NA | TRBV18 | once | TGTGCCAGCTCACCCGCCACAGGGAACACTGAAGCTTTCTTT | CASSPATGNTEAFF
TRBJ1-1 | NA | TRBV10-3 | NA | TGTGCCACCTCACAGGGAATTAACACTGAAGCTTTCTTT | CATSQGINTEAFF
TRBJ1-5 | NA | TRBV3-1/TRBV3-2 | NA | TGTGCCAGCAGCCAAGCCCGGGATCAGCCCCAGCATTTT | CASSQARDQPQHF
TRBJ2-1 | TRBD1 | TRBV19 | NA | TGTGCCAGTAGTATCTGGGACAGGTACAATGAGCAGTTCTTC | CASSIWDRYNEQFF
TRBJ2-3 | NA | TRBV5-1 | NA | TGCGCCAGCAGCGACCCTAGGGCGGGTACGCAGTATTTT | CASSDPRAGTQYF
TRBJ1-5 | TRBD1 | TRBV24-1 | NA | TGTGCCACCAGTGATTCGAGGACAGGGCTTGGGAGCAATCAGCCCCAGCATTTT | CATSDSRTGLGSNQPQHF
TRBJ1-3 | NA | TRBV23-1 | NA | TGCGCCAGCAGTCAGAGGGATGGAAACACCATATATTTT | CASSQRDGNTIYF
TRBJ2-5 | TRBD2 | TRBV18 | NA | TGTGCCAGCTCACTCCTAGCGGGGGCCACGAAAGAGACCCAGTACTTC | CASSLLAGATKETQYF
TRBJ2-2 | NA | TRBV27 | NA | TGTGCCAGCAGTTTACGAGGGACTGCAGCCGGGGAGCTGTTTTTT | CASSLRGTAAGELFF
TRBJ2-7 | TRBD2 | TRBV5-6 | NA | TGTGCCAGCAGCCGTAGCGGGGACCAGTACTTC | CASSRSGDQYF
TRBJ1-1 | NA | TRBV5-1 | NA | TGCGCCAGCAGCGGCGGGGGCGGGGGTTCGAGAACTGAAGCTTTCTTT | CASSGGGGGSRTEAFF
TRBJ1-3 | NA | TRBV9 | NA | TGTGCCAGCAGCGCAGGACAAACCTCTGGAAACACCATATATTTT | CASSAGQTSGNTIYF
TRBJ2-5 | NA | TRBV6-2/TRBV6-3 | NA | TGTGCCAGCAGTCCCGACCGGAGCTCCCAGTACTTC | CASSPDRSSQYF